This TCR beta chain was found in a study of cytomegalovirus exposure and HLA in healthy donors. Points from the study as a whole: Reported performance of the classifier showed diagnosis of cytomegalovirus status with high specificity and sensitivity.

Sampled while nominally healthy, donors likely had unrecorded immune exposures. V was pared by 6 bases and J by 0 bases, with 12 bases between. CDR1 is WNHNN, CDR2 SYGVQD, per germline (reference sequence). The CDR3 consists of 14 residues. The PCR employed 60 Vbeta primers together with 13 Jbeta primers. Generated by immunoSEQ multiplex PCR, the TCRdb table keeps only in-frame clones and is missing some. In the table there are over 150,000 clones, around 80% of which are singletons. Points on this clone: What it binds is not known.

The source is a girl under 18 in good health and CMV-seropositive. The sample was PBMCs. The V call is TRBV10-1, the J call TRBJ2-7, with D tentatively TRBD2 (6 bases). The CDR3 nucleotides are TGCGCCAGCAGAGACTCGGGGGACTCCTACGAGCAGTACTTC. It yields the protein CASRDSGDSYEQYF.